The 17 T cell receptor beta chains listed next were all sequenced from one sample in a study of blood T cell repertoires in COVID-19. Assay: immunoSEQ multiplex PCR; the TCRdb copy retains only in-frame clones and omits some. The sample lists about 180,000 clones, 88% occurring once. The material sequenced was PBMCs or T cells enriched from blood (not recorded which). The receptors originated from a woman under 30 who had recovered from COVID-19.

This sequence joins TRBV11-2 and TRBJ2-3; 7 positions agree with TRBD1. V trimming: 2 bases; J trimming: 5 bases; junction bases outside the gene matches: 4. This CDR3 is 14 amino acids long. Germline V gene lookup returns CDR1 SGHAT and CDR2 FQNNGV. This CDR3 reads CASSLLQGKDTQYF. For the CDR3, the DNA is TGTGCCAGCAGCTTACTACAGGGGAAAGATACGCAGTATTTT.

V usage is TRBV5-1 and J usage is TRBJ1-3, with D unclear. The V gene's germline CDR1 is SGHRS and CDR2 YFSETQ. The CDR3 is 14 residues long. Trimming stripped 5 bases from V and 0 bases from J, with 9 bases between. CDR3 nucleotide sequence: TGCGCCAGCAGTTCTGCTAACTCTGGAAACACCATATATTTT. This gives the protein CASSSANSGNTIYF.

V usage is TRBV6-5 and J usage is TRBJ2-5; TRBD1 might be the D (6 bases). V lost 5 bases, J lost 4 bases, and 17 bases lay in between. Germline V lookup: CDR1 MNHEY, CDR2 SVGAGI. This CDR3 has 15 residues. The CDR3, as DNA: TGTGCCAGCAGTCAAAACAGGGTTCGGCGAGAGACCCAGTACTTC. Translated: CASSQNRVRRETQYF.

The chain employs TRBV7-2 and TRBJ2-7, with unresolved D. Germline V gives CDR1 SGHTA, CDR2 FQGNSA. The V end lost 1 base, the J end lost 2 bases, and 9 bases lay between the germline ends. This CDR3 has 14 amino acids. CDR3 DNA sequence: TGTGCCAGCAGCTTAGTTGGCAGCGCCTACGAGCAGTACTTC. Protein product: CASSLVGSAYEQYF. Based on the CDR3 plus reference TRBV7-2 and TRBJ2-7, the full variable domain is GAGVSQSPSNKVTEKGKDVELRCDPISGHTALYWYRQSLGQGLEFLIYFQGNSAPDKSGLPSDRFSAERTGGSVSTLTIQRTQQEDSAVYLCASSLVGSAYEQYFGPGTRLTVT.

V usage is TRBV6-5 and J usage is TRBJ2-7, with TRBD2 as a possible D gene (6 bases). Germline V gives CDR1 MNHEY, CDR2 SVGAGI. The CDR3 is made up of 13 amino acids. The V end lost 7 bases, the J end lost 3 bases, and 13 bases lay between the germline ends. The CDR3 region has the DNA TGTGCCAGCAACCGGGACTCACACTACGAGCAGTACTTC. Protein product: CASNRDSHYEQYF.

This clone was recorded once. The chain couples TRBV10-1 to TRBJ1-2, with D hard to call. The CDR3 spans 13 residues. V shed 4 bases and J shed 4 bases, with 10 bases lying between them. Germline V gene lookup returns CDR1 WNHNN and CDR2 SYGVQD (reference sequence). The CDR3 loop is CASSVAGPYGYTF. The DNA of the CDR3 is TGCGCCAGCAGTGTTGCGGGTCCCTATGGCTACACCTTC.

The chain joins TRBV27 to TRBJ2-3; D is perhaps TRBD2 (6 bases). The germline V and J ends were trimmed by 5 bases and 1 base, with 13 bases remaining between them. Per germline, CDR1 MNHEY and CDR2 SMNVEV (reference sequence). This CDR3 has 15 amino acids. Here the CDR3 reads CASSPSPSGTDTQYF. In DNA form, the CDR3 reads TGTGCCAGCAGTCCGTCACCTAGCGGCACAGATACGCAGTATTTT.

The chain recombines TRBV6-5 with TRBJ1-1; 7 positions agree with TRBD1. Germline trimming cut 5 bases from V and 1 base from J; bases unmatched to any gene: 7. The length of the CDR3 is 15 residues. CDR1 MNHEY and CDR2 SVGAGI come from the germline V gene. The chain's CDR3 is CASSRRQGGNTEAFF. The DNA for the CDR3 is TGTGCCAGCAGTCGTAGACAGGGAGGGAACACTGAAGCTTTCTTT.

The genes are TRBV7-8 and TRBJ1-2; D is perhaps TRBD1 (5 bases). Trimming removed 5 bases at V and 6 bases at J, with 16 bases between. Germline V gene sequence: CDR1 SGHVS, CDR2 FQNEAQ. This CDR3 has 14 amino acids. The chain's CDR3 is CASSLVGGVNGYTF. CDR3 coding DNA: TGTGCCAGCAGCCTCGTGGGGGGGGTGAATGGCTACACCTTC.

Note on this clone: Germline is not matched at one junction end, which may reflect a read error. The V gene is TRBV7-7, the J gene TRBJ1-1; TRBD1 agrees at 8 bases. Germline lookup yields CDR1 SSHAT and CDR2 FNYEAQ (reference sequence). This CDR3 comprises 17 residues. This CDR3 reads CASSPLGGDRSNTEAFF. The CDR3 DNA is TGTGCTAGCAGCCCCTTAGGGGGGGACAGGTCGAACACTGAAGCTTTCTTT. Variable domain in full (rest from reference TRBV7-7 and TRBJ1-1): GAGVSQSPRYKVTKRGQDVTLRCDPISSHATLYWYQQALGQGPEFLTYFNYEAQPDKSGLPSDRFSAERPEGSISTLTIQRTEQRDSAMYRCASSPLGGDRSNTEAFFGQGTRLTVV.

The gene calls are TRBV28 and TRBJ2-1; TRBD2 agrees at 7 bases. V trimming: 8 bases; J trimming: 5 bases; junction bases outside the gene matches: 9. Germline V lookup: CDR1 MDHEN, CDR2 SYDVKM. This CDR3 comprises 14 residues. The CDR3 DNA sequence: TGTGCCAGCCTTTCGGGAGGACTGAACAATGAGCAGTTCTTC. Its translation is CASLSGGLNNEQFF.

The genes are TRBV9 and TRBJ1-1, with D possibly matching TRBD1 (5 bases). The CDR3 is 14 amino acids. The ends were cut back, 4 bases at V and 4 bases at J, with 14 bases in the middle. CDR1 is SGDLS, CDR2 YYNGEE, per germline. The CDR3 loop is CASSPAGGSTEAFF. In nucleotides, the CDR3 is TGTGCCAGCAGCCCGGCCGGGGGGAGCACTGAAGCTTTCTTT.

The chain links TRBV12-3 or TRBV12-4 to TRBJ2-1, with D uncertain. The CDR3 loop spans 13 amino acids. Trimming left V 6 bases short and J 0 bases short, with 6 bases between. The CDR3 nucleotides read TGTGCCAGCAGCCCGGGCTCCTACAATGAGCAGTTCTTC. Amino acids: CASSPGSYNEQFF.

The gene calls are TRBV29-1 and TRBJ2-5, with TRBD2 matching over 9 bases. Germline V CDR1 and CDR2: SQVTM, ANQGSEA. V lost 6 bases to trimming and J lost 3 bases; unmatched junction nucleotides: 14. The CDR3 has 16 amino acids. The CDR3 protein is CSVATTRGGGKETQYF. In nucleotides, the CDR3 is TGCAGCGTCGCGACAACTCGCGGGGGGGGAAAAGAGACCCAGTACTTC.

This clone has more than one count but fewer than ten. This sequence joins TRBV5-1 and TRBJ1-4, with TRBD1 matching over 7 bases. V shed 4 bases and J 8 bases; nucleotides not matched to a gene: 11. The CDR3 has 15 amino acids. Looked up from germline, CDR1 is SGHRS and CDR2 is YFSETQ. CDR3 nucleotide sequence: TGCGCCAGCAGCCATCAGACAGGGCAAGGAGAAAAACTGTTTTTT. Its translation is CASSHQTGQGEKLFF. The full variable domain, with the rest looked up from reference TRBV5-1 and TRBJ1-4, is KAGVTQTPRYLIKTRGQQVTLSCSPISGHRSVSWYQQTPGQGLQFLFEYFSETQRNKGNFPGRFSGRQFSNSRSEMNVSTLELGDSALYLCASSHQTGQGEKLFFGSGTQLSVL.

The V and J genes are TRBV10-1 and TRBJ2-7; maybe TRBD2 (6 bases). Germline assignment: CDR1 WNHNN and CDR2 SYGVQD (reference sequence). Trimming shortened V by 4 bases and J by 9 bases, and 13 bases separated the two germline ends. This CDR3 has 12 amino acids. CDR3 nucleotide sequence: TGCGCCAGCAGTGGGGCAACGGAGGGGCAGTACTTC. It specifies CASSGATEGQYF.

This chain links TRBV18 with TRBJ1-6; the match to TRBD1 covers 7 bases. V shed 2 bases, J shed 9 bases, and the junction held 7 bases outside the gene matches. The CDR3 is made up of 15 amino acids. Germline CDR1 is KGHSH and CDR2 is LQKENI. CDR3 coding DNA: TGTGCCAGCTCACCATCAGAGGGGGCCACTTCACCCCTCCACTTT. It is translated as CASSPSEGATSPLHF.